The rows below give T cell receptor beta chains drawn from one sample of a study of vaccination and CD4 T cells after COVID-19. For these receptors, no antigen is known. One entry per CDR3 protein results from TCRdb running MiXCR on the PCR reads. The data hold about 13,000 distinct CDR3 sequences, with over 35% observed a single time. The sequenced sample was CD4+ T cells from blood, cultured in vitro, obtained after SARS-CoV-2 vaccination. These receptors came from a human donor who had recovered from COVID-19. The CDR3 runs from the conserved cysteine through the conserved F or W. Fields, in order: V gene, CDR3 length, CDR3 protein.

TRBV5-1,13,CASSLLSGHGYTF
TRBV20-1,15,CSARDIGRGNEKLFF
TRBV19,12,CASSIWPGELFF
TRBV9,15,CASSAGPGHNTEAFF
TRBV28,17,CASSRPTGRSGANVLTF
TRBV7-2,13,CASSQDRQYEQYF
TRBV7-9,14,CASSFTGTNTEAFF
TRBV7-8,14,CASSLAVSHNEQFF
TRBV24-1,17,CATSDSAAATPGGEQFF
TRBV28,15,CASRAWQAHTDTQYF
TRBV4-3,14,CASSPGTVAYEQYF
TRBV28,12,CASRTGGVEQFF
TRBV7-3,14,CASSPSGHTDTQYF
TRBV4-2,13,CASRDRVREKLFF